This TCR beta chain derives from a study of cytomegalovirus exposure and HLA in healthy donors (dated 2017 in TCRdb). Concerning the study at large: According to an earlier analysis of 587 of the donors, about 179 million T cells yielded some 110 million unique TCR beta sequences and 250 to 350 Gb of sequence data. An early release covering more than 500 HLA-typed donors comprised about 300 gigabases of sequencing data and roughly 85 million unique TCR sequences. Of the roughly 400 genotyped donors, over 65% fell in the genetic ancestry cluster associated with self-reported Caucasian donors. The study aimed to test whether signatures of past pathogen exposure could be identified by cataloging public T cell receptors. The T cell repertoires of under 750 subjects were profiled by immunosequencing and related to cytomegalovirus serostatus. Besides the first cohort of 550 to 750 subjects, a separate validation cohort made up of about 120 different subjects was used. High-throughput TCR immunosequencing, statistical association of individual TCRs with disease status, and machine learning were combined to predict cytomegalovirus infection status. A later analysis re-examined previously published TCR beta repertoires from several hundred donors and added high-resolution HLA genotyping to investigate patterns of TCR occurrence. Rather than using new phenotypic data, the later analysis identified candidate immune exposures from TCR beta sequences and from how often those sequences occurred across donors. In an earlier analysis of more than 550 of the donors, high-throughput TCR beta sequencing was used to judge whether each TCR beta V gene segment behaved as functional or pseudogenic. Donor age, sex, ethnicity and CMV serostatus were compiled together with the repertoire data. Genome-wide SNP genotypes for about three fifths of the 666 donors were used in a later genetic analysis, which treated that subset as a discovery cohort. Every discovery cohort repertoire had been produced on one sequencing platform. Both class I and class II loci were covered by HLA typing, at four-digit resolution. The number of donors typed differed by locus, with roughly 620-640 for A, B, C, DRB1 and DQB1, approximately 500 for DQA1, 606 for DPA1, and 400 to 490 for DPB1. About five DR-DQ haplotypes were treated as single units for association and clustering because of strong linkage in the cohort. Across about 380 genotyped donors of the cohort, an average of about 240,000 unique TCR beta nucleotide sequences per donor were sequenced, and roughly 20% of those sequences were non-productive.

Library preparation was by the immunoSEQ multiplex PCR assay. For the multiplex PCR, a mixture combining 60 forward primers for TCR Vbeta segments and 13 reverse primers for TCR Jbeta segments was used. Amplification of the CDR3 region of rearranged TCR beta genes was performed with a multiplex PCR assay on genomic DNA. On the Illumina HiSeq System, the amplified TCR beta libraries were sequenced as 87-base-pair reads. Per the authors' processing: A later analysis counted tens of millions of unique TCR beta chains across the 666 repertoires, and about 10 million of these chains were shared by at least two donors. A nearest-neighbor algorithm error-corrected the raw reads and collapsed the reads into unique sequences, merging closely related sequences to remove PCR and sequencing errors. V, D and J gene segments were assigned by aligning CDR3 sequences to IMGT reference sequences. For a sequence to be retained, a match of at least six nucleotides to both a V gene segment and a J gene segment was required. Rearrangements were called productive when the CDR3 lacked stop codons and stayed in frame with V and J; all others were non-productive. CDR3 was defined by IMGT convention, running from the second conserved V-encoded cysteine to the conserved J-encoded phenylalanine. The earlier analysis of some 540 of the donors excluded any sequence lacking an unambiguous match to a single V gene segment. An earlier analysis of approximately 590 of the donors called V segments functional above 56.7% productive rearrangements and segregating when the between-donor standard deviation exceeded 5%. To diagnose cytomegalovirus status from the catalog of TCR beta chain sequences, a statistical classification framework was built. In a later analysis, V and J genes were assigned by comparing TCR nucleotide sequences against IMGT/GENE-DB human TR gene sequences. In a later analysis, CDR3 sequences and most-parsimonious VDJ recombination scenarios were assigned using the TCRdist pipeline. In a later analysis, each TCR beta chain was defined by its CDR3 amino acid sequence together with its V-gene family, and reads lacking a unique V-gene family were excluded. To address suspected cross-contamination and a sequencing artifact, a later analysis removed roughly 580 highly shared, low-generation-probability nucleotide sequences. A later analysis calculated a clonal expansion index for each public chain from normalized within-repertoire ranks of inferred template counts. In a later analysis, generation probabilities were computed with a VDJ recombination model fitted to out-of-frame rearrangements, and the resulting probabilities were checked against IGoR. A later analysis scored TCR-TCR, TCR-HLA and TCR-CMV co-occurrence with hypergeometric tests, applying a repertoire-size bias correction to TCR pairs. A later analysis estimated false discovery rates by permuting HLA or CMV assignments 20 times. In a later analysis, co-occurring TCRs were grouped using DBSCAN, and TCRdist sequence similarity was added for clustering within HLA-allele-positive subsets. For co-occurrence clustering, repertoires with fewer than 30,000 or more than 120,000 public chains were excluded, along with roughly 5 repertoires with anomalous nucleotide sharing. The table comes from immuneACCESS by way of TCRdb, which keeps in-frame sequences with V and J called. Part of the clones is missing from these tables; in studies checked, under half for an unresolved V gene and the rest for unknown reasons. V, J and clone size reflect that table, while D and trimming were determined from the DNA. The sample yields under 200,000 clones; 82% were counted once. Around 9.1% of the sample is in the top ten clones.

The cohort consisted of approximately 690 healthy bone marrow donors. Cohort members were all nominally healthy when sampled, although unrecorded immune exposures were likely present. The donor was CMV seropositive and belonged to the group of 270 or so seropositive cohort members. Each donor provided a peripheral blood sample, and peripheral blood mononuclear cells were used for TCR beta sequencing. The Qiagen DNeasy Blood Extraction Kit was used to extract genomic DNA from the blood cell samples. Points on this clone: Its antigen specificity is not known. Base-call qualities are not available, and no considerably larger clone is one nucleotide away.

The study at large found these results: In this cohort, only TCR beta chains were sequenced, and detectable features were limited by the absence of alpha or paired-chain data. Correlated functional status among segregating V segments might reflect linkage disequilibrium, but an unknown experimental factor could not be ruled out. In a later genetic analysis, fewer N-insertions in productive TCRs were reported among donors in an Asian-associated ancestry cluster than the roughly 700-donor mean. In a later genetic analysis, a missense DCLRE1C variant was associated with V-gene and J-gene trimming of TCR beta chains, and the association was replicated in an independent cohort. A few of the identified cytomegalovirus-associated TCR beta chains were confirmed in vitro to be specific for cytomegalovirus antigens. A further reported finding was that TCR beta sequences accurately predicted the HLA-A and HLA-B alleles for most subjects in the first cohort. A cluster of highly shared sequence variants was judged likely to be a technical artifact of the sequencing pipeline. An earlier analysis of 450 to 750 of the donors showed that most TCR beta V segments appeared in productive rearrangements either about 87% or about 30% of the time, which broadly matched IMGT annotations. In a later analysis, the rate of TCR association differed among HLA loci, with DRB1 alleles having the most associated TCRs and HLA-C alleles having the fewest. When HLA alleles, especially DR and DQ, strongly co-occurred, attributing TCR associations to individual alleles was difficult. Presence/absence analyses assumed roughly uniform sequencing depth across donors, an assumption that may not hold. The classifier was reported to diagnose cytomegalovirus status with high specificity and sensitivity in both the original cohort and the validation cohort. CMV serostatus was the only immune exposure information available for the cohort. In a later analysis, around 17,000 TCR beta sequences were associated with specific HLA alleles at a false discovery rate of 0.05. Because counts were too low, roughly 16 rarely observed V segments, including chromosome 9 orphons, were left out of the earlier analysis of some 640 of the donors. Because HLA typing was missing for some donors at each locus, association tests included only the typed subset. In the study, roughly 160 TCR beta chains were listed as associated with cytomegalovirus. A later analysis found that most CMV-associated TCR beta chains appeared HLA-restricted, with HLA associations seemingly driven largely by CMV exposure. Across donors, most TCR sequences were observed very rarely, whereas some public TCRs were present in many individuals. Compared with equally common non-associated chains, HLA-associated TCR beta chains in a later analysis were more clonally expanded and had lower generation probabilities. The authors suggested that the approach could potentially be generalized to other disease states and immunological phenotypes. A later analysis reported that several top co-occurrence clusters appeared linked to parvovirus B19, influenza, CMV and Epstein-Barr virus.

The source of this sequence is a male donor in good health and CMV-seropositive. The specimen sequenced was PBMCs.

The base sequence is TGTGCCTCCTCACGGGGGTCAAGGAACAATGAGCAGTTCTTC. It translates to CASSRGSRNNEQFF. The chain couples TRBV6-4 to TRBJ2-1, with TRBD2 tentatively as D gene (6 bases match). V sheds 11 bases and J sheds 5 bases, leaving 19 bases between their ends. In the germline V gene, CDR1 corresponds to MRHNA and CDR2 to SNTAGT. Taken from cysteine to phenylalanine, the CDR3 has 14 residues. Just the 42-base CDR3 DNA is kept, in frame starting at base 1.